The rows below give T cell receptor beta chains drawn from one sample of a study of T cell changes during pregnancy in multiple sclerosis. Assay: immunoSEQ multiplex PCR; the TCRdb copy retains only in-frame clones and omits some. The repertoire holds 45,000 to 55,000 clones, with roughly 90% as singletons. Material: CD4+ T cells from peripheral blood mononuclear cells, obtained after pregnancy. The receptors come from a female donor in good health, enrolled as a control in a pregnancy study. CDR3s include the opening cysteine and the closing phenylalanine or tryptophan. The order of the fields is CDR3 DNA, CDR3 protein, clone size, V gene, J gene, D gene. A D gene is named only where the DNA matches it firmly. Expanded clones are given a class, and other clones once, few, many or no size at all.

DNA: TGTGCCAGCTCACCTACCACCGTTAAGTCAGGGGCCCCTAACTATGGCTACACCTTC
CDR3: CASSPTTVKSGAPNYGYTF
size: .
V: TRBV18
J: TRBJ1-2
D: .

DNA: TGTGCCTTCGAGGACAGGGTTAATGAAGCTTTCTTT
CDR3: CAFEDRVNEAFF
size: .
V: TRBV10-3
J: TRBJ1-1
D: TRBD1

DNA: TGTGCCAGCAGCATGGGGGGGACCTCCTACGAGCAGTACTTC
CDR3: CASSMGGTSYEQYF
size: .
V: TRBV7-8
J: TRBJ2-7
D: TRBD2

DNA: TGTGCCAGCGATCTAGCGGGGGGCCGAGGTGAGCAGTTCTTC
CDR3: CASDLAGGRGEQFF
size: .
V: TRBV7-2
J: TRBJ2-1
D: TRBD2

DNA: TGCAGTGCTAGCTTGGTCGGGGAGCAGTACTTC
CDR3: CSASLVGEQYF
size: .
V: TRBV20-1
J: TRBJ2-7
D: .

DNA: TGTGCCAGTAGCCTAGGGGCCTCTTATGGCTACACCTTC
CDR3: CASSLGASYGYTF
size: .
V: TRBV19
J: TRBJ1-2
D: .

DNA: TGCGCCAGCAGGGGACTAGTATCAGATACGCAGTATTTT
CDR3: CASRGLVSDTQYF
size: .
V: TRBV5-1
J: TRBJ2-3
D: TRBD2

DNA: TGTGCTAGTGGTTTGGTACCACGTCATAGCGGGGGGCGCACAGATACGCAGTATTTT
CDR3: CASGLVPRHSGGRTDTQYF
size: .
V: TRBV12-5
J: TRBJ2-3
D: TRBD2

DNA: TGTGCCAGCAGTTCCGGACTAGCCCTGACAGATACGCAGTATTTT
CDR3: CASSSGLALTDTQYF
size: .
V: TRBV11-2
J: TRBJ2-3
D: TRBD2

DNA: TGTGCCAGCAGCCTCAATTACAACACAGATACGCAGTATTTT
CDR3: CASSLNYNTDTQYF
size: .
V: TRBV6-5
J: TRBJ2-3
D: .

DNA: TGTGCCAGTAGTCCTCGTGGAGCGGGGGGTAGCACAGATACGCAGTATTTT
CDR3: CASSPRGAGGSTDTQYF
size: .
V: TRBV19
J: TRBJ2-3
D: TRBD2

DNA: TGTGCCAGCAGCTTAGGACGGGACAGGGGAAATTCACCCCTCCACTTT
CDR3: CASSLGRDRGNSPLHF
size: .
V: TRBV7-9
J: TRBJ1-6
D: TRBD1

DNA: TGTGCCAGCAGCTTAACTAGCGGGGTTGTCACAGATACGCAGTATTTT
CDR3: CASSLTSGVVTDTQYF
size: .
V: TRBV7-3
J: TRBJ2-3
D: TRBD2

DNA: TGTGCCAGCAGTTACGTCGTCAGGGGCGGTGGCTACACCTTC
CDR3: CASSYVVRGGGYTF
size: .
V: TRBV6-5
J: TRBJ1-2
D: .

DNA: TGTGCCAGCAGTTCTCGACACGGCGTAAATTCACCCCTCCACTTT
CDR3: CASSSRHGVNSPLHF
size: .
V: TRBV6-5
J: TRBJ1-6
D: .

DNA: TGTGCCAGTAAACTAGAGGCACTGGGGGGAACAGATACGCAGTATTTT
CDR3: CASKLEALGGTDTQYF
size: .
V: TRBV19
J: TRBJ2-3
D: .

DNA: TGTGCCAGCAGTGACGATCGGGGTCAGCCCCAGCATTTT
CDR3: CASSDDRGQPQHF
size: .
V: TRBV2
J: TRBJ1-5
D: .

DNA: TGCGCCAGCAGCGTAGGTGGGGCAGGGAGGAACTATGGCTACACCTTC
CDR3: CASSVGGAGRNYGYTF
size: .
V: TRBV4-3
J: TRBJ1-2
D: .

DNA: TGTGCCAGCAGCGACCAGGGTAGACAGGGTAACACCGGGGAGCTGTTTTTT
CDR3: CASSDQGRQGNTGELFF
size: once
V: TRBV7-9
J: TRBJ2-2
D: TRBD1

DNA: TGTGCCAGCAGCTCGTGGCCGGGACAGGGGAGGTACGAGCAGTACTTC
CDR3: CASSSWPGQGRYEQYF
size: once
V: TRBV7-2
J: TRBJ2-7
D: TRBD1

DNA: TGCGCCAGCAGCCTCTCTCCGGGGACCGGGGAGCTGTTTTTT
CDR3: CASSLSPGTGELFF
size: .
V: TRBV4-1
J: TRBJ2-2
D: .

DNA: TGTGCCACGCGGATAGGGGGAAAGGAAAAACTGTTTTTT
CDR3: CATRIGGKEKLFF
size: .
V: TRBV2
J: TRBJ1-4
D: .

DNA: TGTGCCAGCACCCGGGACAGGCGGAACACTGAAGCTTTCTTT
CDR3: CASTRDRRNTEAFF
size: .
V: TRBV6-1
J: TRBJ1-1
D: TRBD1

DNA: TGTGCCAGCAGCTTAGCAGGGGCACAAGAGACCCAGTACTTC
CDR3: CASSLAGAQETQYF
size: once
V: TRBV7-9
J: TRBJ2-5
D: .

DNA: TGTGCCAGCAGTTTGTGGGGAGATTACAATGAGCAGTTCTTC
CDR3: CASSLWGDYNEQFF
size: .
V: TRBV28
J: TRBJ2-1
D: .

DNA: TGTGCCAGTACCATGGACAGGACCCCCGGAGGGGGCTACACCTTC
CDR3: CASTMDRTPGGGYTF
size: .
V: TRBV19
J: TRBJ1-2
D: TRBD1

DNA: TGTGCCAGCCGTTCAGGGGTAGTAGGGATTTATGGCTACACCTTC
CDR3: CASRSGVVGIYGYTF
size: .
V: TRBV11-2
J: TRBJ1-2
D: .

DNA: TGTGCCAGCAGTTACTTGGGCGACAATGAGCAGTTCTTC
CDR3: CASSYLGDNEQFF
size: .
V: TRBV6-5
J: TRBJ2-1
D: .

DNA: TGTGCCACCAGCAGAGATCGTCGGGAAAAACTGTTTTTT
CDR3: CATSRDRREKLFF
size: .
V: TRBV15
J: TRBJ1-4
D: .

DNA: TGTGCCAGTAGCAAGACCGGGGGGGGTTACGAGCAGTACTTC
CDR3: CASSKTGGGYEQYF
size: once
V: TRBV19
J: TRBJ2-7
D: TRBD2

DNA: TGTGCCAGCAGCTTGGCGGGGGTGAACACCGGGGAGCTGTTTTTT
CDR3: CASSLAGVNTGELFF
size: .
V: TRBV7-9
J: TRBJ2-2
D: TRBD2

DNA: TGCGCCAGCAGCCAAGAAGGGGCACCGATCTCTGGAAACACCATATATTTT
CDR3: CASSQEGAPISGNTIYF
size: .
V: TRBV4-1
J: TRBJ1-3
D: .

DNA: TGTGCCAGCAGTTCCAGGACAGGGACGGACTATGGCTACACCTTC
CDR3: CASSSRTGTDYGYTF
size: .
V: TRBV28
J: TRBJ1-2
D: TRBD1

DNA: TGCGCCAGCAGCCAAGATCTCACAGGGCCAAGGGAAAAACTGTTTTTT
CDR3: CASSQDLTGPREKLFF
size: .
V: TRBV4-1
J: TRBJ1-4
D: .

DNA: TGTGCCAGCAGTGGACTAGACTTGGGCAATCAGCCCCAGCATTTT
CDR3: CASSGLDLGNQPQHF
size: .
V: TRBV6-1
J: TRBJ1-5
D: .

DNA: TGTGCCAGCAGCTTCCCAGGGGGCAGGGGGCCCCTCCACTTT
CDR3: CASSFPGGRGPLHF
size: .
V: TRBV5-8
J: TRBJ1-6
D: TRBD1

DNA: TGTGCCAGCAGTTCCCGGGCCCTCCGTGGAGGATCACCCCTCCACTTT
CDR3: CASSSRALRGGSPLHF
size: .
V: TRBV27
J: TRBJ1-6
D: .